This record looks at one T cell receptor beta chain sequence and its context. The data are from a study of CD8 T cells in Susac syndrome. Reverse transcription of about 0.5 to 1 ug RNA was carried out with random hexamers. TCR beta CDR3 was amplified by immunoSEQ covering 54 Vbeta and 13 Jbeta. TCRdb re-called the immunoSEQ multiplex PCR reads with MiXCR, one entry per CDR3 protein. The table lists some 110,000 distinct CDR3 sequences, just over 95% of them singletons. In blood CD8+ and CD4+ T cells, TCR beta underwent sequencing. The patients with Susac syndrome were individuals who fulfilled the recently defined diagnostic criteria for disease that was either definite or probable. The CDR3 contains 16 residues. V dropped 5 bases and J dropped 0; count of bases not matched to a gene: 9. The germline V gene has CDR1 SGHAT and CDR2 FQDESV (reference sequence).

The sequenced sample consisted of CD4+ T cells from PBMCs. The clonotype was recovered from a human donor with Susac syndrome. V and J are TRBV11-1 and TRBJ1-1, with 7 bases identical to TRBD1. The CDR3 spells CASSNRQGGVNTEAFF. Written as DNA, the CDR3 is TGTGCCAGCAGCAACCGACAGGGAGGAGTGAACACTGAAGCTTTCTTT.